The rows below give T cell receptor beta chains drawn from one sample of a study of shared clonotypes between healthy human individuals. Profiling relied on immunoSEQ multiplex PCR, and the TCRdb table lists in-frame clones only, not all of them. Among about 2.3 million clones listed, 92% were seen once. The sequenced sample was naive CD4+ T cells from PBMCs. The receptors derive from a man younger than 35 in good health. Some clones in this sample may be carry-over from other donors' samples. The CDR3 runs from the conserved cysteine through the conserved F or W. The D gene is left open where the match is weak. Some rows mark clone size as missing; the rest say once, few, many or name a class of expanded clone.

TRBD2	TRBV5-1	once	TRBJ2-2	TGCGCCAGCAGCCTGGGAGGACTAGCGGGAGCGGGCGGGGAGCTGTTTTTT	CASSLGGLAGAGGELFF
-	TRBV10-3	once	TRBJ1-2	TGTGCCATCAGTGAAGGTGTGATGGTGACAGCCTATGGCTACACCTTC	CAISEGVMVTAYGYTF
-	TRBV10-3	-	TRBJ2-3	TGTGCCATCAGTGAACTCCTTAGCGGTACTAGCACAGATACGCAGTATTTT	CAISELLSGTSTDTQYF
TRBD1	TRBV18	-	TRBJ1-3	TGTGCCAGCTCACCACTAGCAGGGGGCCCCCGCTCTGGAAACACCATATATTTT	CASSPLAGGPRSGNTIYF
-	TRBV19	-	TRBJ1-1	TGTGCCAGTAGTATCGCAGTCATGAACACTGAAGCTTTCTTT	CASSIAVMNTEAFF
TRBD2	TRBV30	-	TRBJ2-1	TGTGCCTGGAGTCAACCGACTAGCAGGAATGAGCAGTTCTTC	CAWSQPTSRNEQFF
-	TRBV11-2	-	TRBJ1-4	TGTGCCAGCAGGGAACAGGGAGCTAATGAAAAACTGTTTTTT	CASREQGANEKLFF
-	TRBV2	-	TRBJ2-1	TGTGCCAGCAGTCTGCTAGGCGGTTACAATGAGCAGTTCTTC	CASSLLGGYNEQFF
-	TRBV18	once	TRBJ2-3	TGTGCCAGCTCAGGACGGCAGGGAGGACAAGATACGCAGTATTTT	CASSGRQGGQDTQYF
TRBD2	TRBV11-1	-	TRBJ2-2	TGTGCCAGCAGCTACAAAGGACTAGCGGTTAACACCGGGGAGCTGTTTTTT	CASSYKGLAVNTGELFF
TRBD1	TRBV5-1	-	TRBJ1-4	TGCGCCAGCAGCTCACAGGGGAAGGATGAAAAACTGTTTTTT	CASSSQGKDEKLFF
-	TRBV18	-	TRBJ1-4	TGTGCCAGCTCACAACCGGTTGTGAAGAGTGGTGAAAAACTGTTTTTT	CASSQPVVKSGEKLFF